This T cell receptor (beta chain) was captured by sequencing in a study of blood T cell repertoires in COVID-19. Overall study context: Samples of COVID-19 (acute and convalescent) were obtained from the United States, Italy and Spain.

The sample holds a few counts of this clone. Source study methods: Estimation of nucleated cell counts relied on the amplification of reference gene primers. TCRdb's table, derived via immunoSEQ multiplex PCR, lists solely in-frame clones and lacks some. Clone size and V and J calls were adopted from that table, with D and trimming inferred from the DNA. The sample holds about 150,000 clones; approximately 79% are singletons and the top ten take over 7%. This CDR3 has 16 amino acids. Per the germline V gene, CDR1 is SGDLS and CDR2 is YYNGEE. Trimming cost V 0 bases and J 4 bases; bases outside gene matches: 4.

Specimen: peripheral blood. The source of this sequence is a man in his forties or fifties with active or convalescent COVID-19. This chain connects TRBV9 to TRBJ1-1; 12 bases align to TRBD1. The CDR3 here is CASSVVGQGAPTEAFF. CDR3 nucleotides: TGTGCCAGCAGCGTAGTGGGACAGGGGGCGCCCACTGAAGCTTTCTTT.